This TCR beta chain was recorded in a study of T cell responses to AZD1222 COVID-19 vaccine. Study results and limitations: The study found vaccine-associated CD4 TCRs spanning spike, dominant at 160-218 and 743-854.

Germline values: CDR1 ENHRY, CDR2 SYGVKD. Trimming pared 6 bases from V and 2 bases from J, leaving 23 bases between. The CDR3 runs 17 residues. This clone was counted only a few times. What it binds is not known. Here immunoSEQ multiplex PCR was the method, and the copy in TCRdb shows in-frame clones only, minus some. The data contain approximately 61,000 clones, roughly four fifths of them singletons. The material sequenced was peripheral blood, taken 28 days after the second AZD1222 dose. The origin of this receptor is an adult who received the AZD1222 COVID-19 vaccine. J is TRBJ2-7 and V is TRBV10-3; D is uncertain. The CDR3 DNA follows: TGTGCCATCAGACCCGCCGCTGGCGGCCGCTCACCCTACGAGCAGTACTTC. Its translation is CAIRPAAGGRSPYEQYF.